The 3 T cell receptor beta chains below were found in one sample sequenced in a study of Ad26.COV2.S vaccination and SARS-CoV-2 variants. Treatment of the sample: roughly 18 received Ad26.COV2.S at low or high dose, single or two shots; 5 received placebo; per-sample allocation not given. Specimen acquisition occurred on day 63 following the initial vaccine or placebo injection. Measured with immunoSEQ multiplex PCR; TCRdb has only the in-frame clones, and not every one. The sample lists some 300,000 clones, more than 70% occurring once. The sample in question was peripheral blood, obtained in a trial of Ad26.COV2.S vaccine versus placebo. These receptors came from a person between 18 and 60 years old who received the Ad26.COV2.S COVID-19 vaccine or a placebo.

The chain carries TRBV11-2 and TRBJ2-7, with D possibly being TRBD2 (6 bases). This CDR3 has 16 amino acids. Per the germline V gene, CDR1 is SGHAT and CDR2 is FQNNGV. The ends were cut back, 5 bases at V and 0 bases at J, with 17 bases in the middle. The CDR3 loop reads CASSPTGRKNSYEQYF. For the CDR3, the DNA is TGTGCCAGCAGCCCCACGGGGAGGAAGAACTCCTACGAGCAGTACTTC.

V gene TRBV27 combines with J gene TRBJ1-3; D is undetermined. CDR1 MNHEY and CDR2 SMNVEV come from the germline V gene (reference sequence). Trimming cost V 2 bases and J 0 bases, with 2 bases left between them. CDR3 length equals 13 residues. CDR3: CASSLNSGNTIYF. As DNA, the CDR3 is TGTGCCAGCAGTTTAAACTCTGGAAACACCATATATTTT.

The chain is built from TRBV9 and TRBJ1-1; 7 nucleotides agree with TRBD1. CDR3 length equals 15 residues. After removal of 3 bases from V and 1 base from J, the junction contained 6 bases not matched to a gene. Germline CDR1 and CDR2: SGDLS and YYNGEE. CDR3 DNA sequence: TGTGCCAGCAGCGGAACAGGGGTAGGGAACACTGAAGCTTTCTTT. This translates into CASSGTGVGNTEAFF.